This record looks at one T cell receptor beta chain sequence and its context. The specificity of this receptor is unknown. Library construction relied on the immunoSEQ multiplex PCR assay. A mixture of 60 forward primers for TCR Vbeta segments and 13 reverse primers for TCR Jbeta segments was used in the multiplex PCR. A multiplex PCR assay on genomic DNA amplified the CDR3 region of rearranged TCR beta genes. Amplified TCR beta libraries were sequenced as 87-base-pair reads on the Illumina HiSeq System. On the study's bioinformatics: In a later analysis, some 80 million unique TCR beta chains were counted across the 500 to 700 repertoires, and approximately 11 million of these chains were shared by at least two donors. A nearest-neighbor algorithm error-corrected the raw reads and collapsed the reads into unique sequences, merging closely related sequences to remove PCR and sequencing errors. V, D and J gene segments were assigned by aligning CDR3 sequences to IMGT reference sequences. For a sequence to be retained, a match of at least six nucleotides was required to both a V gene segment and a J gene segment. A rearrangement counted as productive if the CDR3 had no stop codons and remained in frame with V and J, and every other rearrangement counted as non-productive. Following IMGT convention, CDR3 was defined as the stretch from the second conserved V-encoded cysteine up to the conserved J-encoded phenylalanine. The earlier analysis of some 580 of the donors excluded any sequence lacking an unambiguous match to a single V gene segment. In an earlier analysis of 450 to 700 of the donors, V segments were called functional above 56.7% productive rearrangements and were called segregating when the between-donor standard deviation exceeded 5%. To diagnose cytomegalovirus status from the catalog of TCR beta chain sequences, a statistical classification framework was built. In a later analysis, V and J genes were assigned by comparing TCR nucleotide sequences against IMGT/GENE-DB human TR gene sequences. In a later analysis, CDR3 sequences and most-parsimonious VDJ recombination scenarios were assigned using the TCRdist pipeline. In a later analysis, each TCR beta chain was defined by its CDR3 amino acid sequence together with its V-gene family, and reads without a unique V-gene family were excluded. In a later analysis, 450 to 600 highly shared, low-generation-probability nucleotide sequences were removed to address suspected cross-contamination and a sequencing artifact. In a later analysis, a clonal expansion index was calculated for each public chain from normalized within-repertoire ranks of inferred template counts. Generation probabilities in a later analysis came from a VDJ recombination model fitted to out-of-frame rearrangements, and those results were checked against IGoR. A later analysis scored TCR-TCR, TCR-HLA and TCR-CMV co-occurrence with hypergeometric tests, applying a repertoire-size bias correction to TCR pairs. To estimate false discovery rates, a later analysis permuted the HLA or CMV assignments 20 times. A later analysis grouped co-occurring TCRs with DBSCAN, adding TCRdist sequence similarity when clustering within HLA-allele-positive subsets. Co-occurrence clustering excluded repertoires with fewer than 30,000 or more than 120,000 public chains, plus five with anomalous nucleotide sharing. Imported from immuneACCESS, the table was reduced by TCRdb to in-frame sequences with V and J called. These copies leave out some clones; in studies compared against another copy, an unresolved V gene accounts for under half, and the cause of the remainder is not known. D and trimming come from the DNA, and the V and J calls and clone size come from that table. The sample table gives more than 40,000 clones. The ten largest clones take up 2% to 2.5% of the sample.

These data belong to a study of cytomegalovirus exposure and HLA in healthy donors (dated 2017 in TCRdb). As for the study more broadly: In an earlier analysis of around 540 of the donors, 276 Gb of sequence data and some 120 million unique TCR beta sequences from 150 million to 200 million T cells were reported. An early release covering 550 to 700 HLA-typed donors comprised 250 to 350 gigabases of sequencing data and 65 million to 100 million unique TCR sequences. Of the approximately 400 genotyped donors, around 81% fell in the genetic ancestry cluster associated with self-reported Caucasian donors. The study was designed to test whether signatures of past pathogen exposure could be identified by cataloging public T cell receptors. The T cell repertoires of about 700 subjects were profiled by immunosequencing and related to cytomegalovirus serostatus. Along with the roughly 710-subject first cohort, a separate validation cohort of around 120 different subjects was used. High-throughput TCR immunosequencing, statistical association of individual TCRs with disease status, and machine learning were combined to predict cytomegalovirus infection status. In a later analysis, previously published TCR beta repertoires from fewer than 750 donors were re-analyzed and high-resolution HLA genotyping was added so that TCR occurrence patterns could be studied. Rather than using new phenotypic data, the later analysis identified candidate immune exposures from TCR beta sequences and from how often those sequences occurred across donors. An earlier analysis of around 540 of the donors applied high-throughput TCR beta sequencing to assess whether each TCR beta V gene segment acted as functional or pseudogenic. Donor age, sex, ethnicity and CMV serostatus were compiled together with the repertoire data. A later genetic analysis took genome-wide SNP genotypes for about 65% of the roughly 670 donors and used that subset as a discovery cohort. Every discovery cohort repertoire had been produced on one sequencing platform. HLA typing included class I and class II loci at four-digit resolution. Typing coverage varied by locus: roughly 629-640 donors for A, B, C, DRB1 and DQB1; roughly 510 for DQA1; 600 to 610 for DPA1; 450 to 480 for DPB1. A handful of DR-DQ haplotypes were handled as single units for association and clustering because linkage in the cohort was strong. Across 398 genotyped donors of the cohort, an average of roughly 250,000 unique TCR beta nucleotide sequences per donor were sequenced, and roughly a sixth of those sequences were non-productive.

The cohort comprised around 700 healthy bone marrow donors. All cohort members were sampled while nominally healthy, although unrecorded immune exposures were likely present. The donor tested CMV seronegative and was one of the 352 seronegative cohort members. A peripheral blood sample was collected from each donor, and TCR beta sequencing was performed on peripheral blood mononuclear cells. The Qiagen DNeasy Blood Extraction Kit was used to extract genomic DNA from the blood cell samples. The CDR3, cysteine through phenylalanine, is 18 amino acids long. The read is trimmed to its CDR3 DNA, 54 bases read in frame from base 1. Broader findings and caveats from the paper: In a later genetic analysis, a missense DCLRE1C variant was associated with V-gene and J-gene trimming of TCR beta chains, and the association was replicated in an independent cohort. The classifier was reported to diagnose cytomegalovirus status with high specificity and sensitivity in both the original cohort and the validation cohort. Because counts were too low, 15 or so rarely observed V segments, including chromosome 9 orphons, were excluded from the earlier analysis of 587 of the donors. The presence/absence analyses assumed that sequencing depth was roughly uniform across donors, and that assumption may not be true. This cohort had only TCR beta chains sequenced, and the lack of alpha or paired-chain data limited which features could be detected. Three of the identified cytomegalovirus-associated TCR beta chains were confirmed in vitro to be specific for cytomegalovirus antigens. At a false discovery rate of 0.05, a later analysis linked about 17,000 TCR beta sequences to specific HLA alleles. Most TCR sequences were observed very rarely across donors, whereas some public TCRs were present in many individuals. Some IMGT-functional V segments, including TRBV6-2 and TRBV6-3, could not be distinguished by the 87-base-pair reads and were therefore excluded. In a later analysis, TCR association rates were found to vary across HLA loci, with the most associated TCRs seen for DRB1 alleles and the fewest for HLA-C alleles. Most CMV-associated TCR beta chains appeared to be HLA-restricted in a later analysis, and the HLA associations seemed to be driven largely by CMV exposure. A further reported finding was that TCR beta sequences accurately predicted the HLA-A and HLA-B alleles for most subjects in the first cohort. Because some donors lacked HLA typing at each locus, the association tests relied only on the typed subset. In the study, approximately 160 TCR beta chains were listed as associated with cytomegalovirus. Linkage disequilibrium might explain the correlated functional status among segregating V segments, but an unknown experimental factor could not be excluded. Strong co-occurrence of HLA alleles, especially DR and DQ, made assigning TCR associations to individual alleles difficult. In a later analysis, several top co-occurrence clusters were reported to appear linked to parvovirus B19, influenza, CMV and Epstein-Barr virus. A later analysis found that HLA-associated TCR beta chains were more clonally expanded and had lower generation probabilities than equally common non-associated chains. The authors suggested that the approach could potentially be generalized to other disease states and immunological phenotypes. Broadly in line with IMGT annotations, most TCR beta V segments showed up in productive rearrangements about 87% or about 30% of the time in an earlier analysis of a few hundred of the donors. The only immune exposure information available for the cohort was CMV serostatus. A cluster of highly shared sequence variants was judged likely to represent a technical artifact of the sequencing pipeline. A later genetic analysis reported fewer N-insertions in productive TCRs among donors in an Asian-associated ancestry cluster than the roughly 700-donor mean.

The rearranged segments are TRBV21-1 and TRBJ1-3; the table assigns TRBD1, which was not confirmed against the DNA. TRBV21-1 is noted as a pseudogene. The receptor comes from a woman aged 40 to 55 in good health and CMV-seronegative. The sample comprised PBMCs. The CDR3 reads CASSKAGRGVPSGNTIYF. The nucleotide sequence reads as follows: TGTGCCAGCAGCAAAGCGGGCAGGGGGGTACCCTCTGGAAACACCATATATTTT.